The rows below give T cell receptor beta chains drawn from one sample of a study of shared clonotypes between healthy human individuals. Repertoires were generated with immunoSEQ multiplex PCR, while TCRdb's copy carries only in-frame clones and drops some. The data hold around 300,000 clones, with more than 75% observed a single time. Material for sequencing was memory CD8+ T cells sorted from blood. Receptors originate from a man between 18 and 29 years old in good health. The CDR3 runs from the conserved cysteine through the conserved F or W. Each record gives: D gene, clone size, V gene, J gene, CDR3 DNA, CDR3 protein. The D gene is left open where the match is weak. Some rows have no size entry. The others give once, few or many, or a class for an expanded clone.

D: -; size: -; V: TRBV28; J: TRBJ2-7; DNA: TGTGCCAGCAGTTTTTTGGTTCCCTCCTACGAGCAGTACTTC; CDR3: CASSFLVPSYEQYF
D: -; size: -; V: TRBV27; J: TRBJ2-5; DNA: TGTGCCAGCTCATCAACGGCTCTGTACCAAGAGACCCAGTACTTC; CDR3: CASSSTALYQETQYF
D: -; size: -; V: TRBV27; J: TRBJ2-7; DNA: TGTGCCAGCACCAGCACCGGGACGCTCTACGAGCAGTACTTC; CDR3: CASTSTGTLYEQYF
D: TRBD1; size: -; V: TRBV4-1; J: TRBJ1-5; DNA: TGCGCCAGCAGCCAAGATGCGAGGGGGCACCAGCCCCAGCATTTT; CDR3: CASSQDARGHQPQHF
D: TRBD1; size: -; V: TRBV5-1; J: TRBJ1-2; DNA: TGCGCCAGCAGCTTGTGGGACAGGGCCTATGGCTACACCTTC; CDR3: CASSLWDRAYGYTF
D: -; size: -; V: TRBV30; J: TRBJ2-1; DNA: TGTGCCTGGAGTTTATATGGCAATGAGCAGTTCTTC; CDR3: CAWSLYGNEQFF
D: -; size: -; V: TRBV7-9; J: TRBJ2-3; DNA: TGTGCCAGCAGCCAACCCACCCCTAGAGCAGGCACAGATACGCAGTATTTT; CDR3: CASSQPTPRAGTDTQYF
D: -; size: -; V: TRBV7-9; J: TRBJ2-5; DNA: TGTGCCAGCAGCTCGCGGGACAGACAAGAGACCCAGTACTTC; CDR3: CASSSRDRQETQYF
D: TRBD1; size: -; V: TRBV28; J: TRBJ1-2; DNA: TGTGCCAGCGTCCTTGGGAGGACAGGCTTCTTCTATGGCTACACCTTC; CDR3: CASVLGRTGFFYGYTF
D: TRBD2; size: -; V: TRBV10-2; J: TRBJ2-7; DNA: TGCGCCAGCAGGGTAGCGGGGACCTACGAGCAGTACTTC; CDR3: CASRVAGTYEQYF
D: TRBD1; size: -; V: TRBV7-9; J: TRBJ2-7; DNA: TGTGCCAGCAGCCGCACGGGACAGGGACCCTACGAGCAGTACTTC; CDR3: CASSRTGQGPYEQYF
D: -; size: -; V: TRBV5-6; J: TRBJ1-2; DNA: TGTGCCAGCAGCGGGACGGACAACTATGGCTACACCTTC; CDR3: CASSGTDNYGYTF
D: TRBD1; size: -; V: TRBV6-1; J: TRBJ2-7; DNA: TGTGCCAGCAGTGAATGGGAGACAGGGGGCTTGTTCGAGCAGTACTTC; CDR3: CASSEWETGGLFEQYF
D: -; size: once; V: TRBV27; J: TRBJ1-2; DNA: TGTGCCAGCAAGGGCACAACATCTCGGGGCTACACCTTC; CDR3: CASKGTTSRGYTF
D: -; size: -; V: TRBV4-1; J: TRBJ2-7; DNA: TGCGCCAGCAGCCTGGCGGGGCGAAGTAACTACGAGCAGTACTTC; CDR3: CASSLAGRSNYEQYF
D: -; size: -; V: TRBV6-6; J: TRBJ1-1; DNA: TGTGCCAGCAGTTACGTGCGGGTGTGGACTGAAGCTTTCTTT; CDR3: CASSYVRVWTEAFF
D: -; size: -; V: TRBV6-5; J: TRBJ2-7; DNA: TGTGCCAGCAGTGACCTCAGGGTTCCCTACGAGCAGTACTTC; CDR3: CASSDLRVPYEQYF
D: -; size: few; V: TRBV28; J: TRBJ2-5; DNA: TGTGCCAGCAGTTTCCCGGACTATCGAGAGACCCAGTACTTC; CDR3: CASSFPDYRETQYF
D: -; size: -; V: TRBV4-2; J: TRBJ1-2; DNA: TGTGCCAGCAGCGAATCACAGGGAACTGGCTACACCTTC; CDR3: CASSESQGTGYTF
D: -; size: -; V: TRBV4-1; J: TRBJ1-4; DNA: TGCGCCAGCAGCCAGGGGGCAGCAAGGGAAAAACTGTTTTTT; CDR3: CASSQGAAREKLFF
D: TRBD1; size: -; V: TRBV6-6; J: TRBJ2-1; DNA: TGTGCCAGCAGTTCCTTGGGACAGGGGCGCAATGAGCAGTTCTTC; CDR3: CASSSLGQGRNEQFF
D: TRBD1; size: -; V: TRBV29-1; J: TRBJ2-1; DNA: TGCAGCGTGGGGACAGGGGGCCCGGAAAAGCAGTTCTTC; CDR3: CSVGTGGPEKQFF
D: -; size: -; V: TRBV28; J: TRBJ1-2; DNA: TGTGCCACGACTCCCTGGGGCTATGGCTACACCTTC; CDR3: CATTPWGYGYTF
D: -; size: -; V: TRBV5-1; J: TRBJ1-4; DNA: TGCGCCAGCAGCCTAATAGGGCAGACGGAAAAACTGTTTTTT; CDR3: CASSLIGQTEKLFF
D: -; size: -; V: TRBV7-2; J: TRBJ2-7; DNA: TGTGCCAGCAGCTTAGGGGGGGAGTTTATCTACGAGCAGTACTTC; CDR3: CASSLGGEFIYEQYF
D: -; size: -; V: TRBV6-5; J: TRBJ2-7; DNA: TGTGCCAGCGTCCCTTCCGGGGCAGAACTCGAGCAGTACTTC; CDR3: CASVPSGAELEQYF
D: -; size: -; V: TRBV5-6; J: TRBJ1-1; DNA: TGTGCCAGCAGCGAGGGGACACGCGGAGCTTTCTTT; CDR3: CASSEGTRGAFF
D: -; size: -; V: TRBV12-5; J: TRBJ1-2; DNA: TGTGCTAGTGGTTTGGACTACACATCGGACGGCTACACCTTC; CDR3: CASGLDYTSDGYTF